This is a list of T cell receptor beta chains from one sample in a study of T cells in localized non-small cell lung cancer. Measured with immunoSEQ multiplex PCR; TCRdb has only the in-frame clones, and not every one. The sample consists of more than 45,000 clones, roughly nine tenths of them appearing once. This specimen consisted of PBMCs, obtained before any cancer treatment. These TCRs come from a man aged 40 to 69 with stage II lung adenocarcinoma. CDR3s include the opening cysteine and the closing phenylalanine or tryptophan. Clone size appears in some rows only: once, few, many, or a class for an expanded clone.

v_gene	j_gene	abundance	CDR3aa
TRBV5-1	TRBJ2-6	-	CASSPTGPGANVLTF
TRBV19	TRBJ1-1	once	CASSNLNTEAFF
TRBV2	TRBJ1-2	-	CASSLEDSNYGYTF
TRBV9	TRBJ1-6	-	CASSVEGAYNSPLHF
TRBV10-3	TRBJ1-1	-	CAISELNHRAFF
TRBV5-8	TRBJ2-6	-	CASSPRGSRSGANVLTF
TRBV7-9	TRBJ1-6	-	CASSEDRGHSPLHF
TRBV2	TRBJ2-3	-	CASSAVTDTDTQYF
TRBV28	TRBJ1-6	-	CASIRRGSSYNSPLHF
TRBV4-2	TRBJ2-7	-	CASSPGLPSYEQYF
TRBV4-1	TRBJ1-3	-	CASSQTSGGFGNTIYF
TRBV5-1	TRBJ2-3	-	CASSLGGSTDTQYF
TRBV7-8	TRBJ1-2	-	CASSPVQGHYGYTF
TRBV6-5	TRBJ1-2	-	CASSYWGDRGTGGYTF
TRBV11-2	TRBJ2-5	-	CASSLEAPTASQETQYF
TRBV10-3	TRBJ1-2	once	CAISQGDSSYGYTF
TRBV28	TRBJ2-2	-	CASWRTGSSGELFF
TRBV6-1	TRBJ1-1	-	CASSDLVRADRNTEAFF
TRBV13	TRBJ2-5	-	CASSTGQGAGETQYF
TRBV12-5	TRBJ1-1	-	CASGDRGTEAFF
TRBV7-3	TRBJ2-2	-	CASSTRGPGELFF
TRBV5-4	TRBJ2-3	-	CASNAGISNTDTQYF
TRBV19	TRBJ1-2	-	CASSEGFYGYTF
TRBV10-2	TRBJ1-4	-	CASRPGSTNEKLFF